This T cell receptor (beta chain) appears in the sequencing data of a study of cytomegalovirus exposure and HLA in healthy donors. Study-level results: Later analysis identified several of the most significant clusters that appeared linked to common viral pathogens. Trimming of TCR beta V- and J-genes showed a link, identified in a later analysis, to a missense DCLRE1C variant.

A word on this clone: Its antigen is unidentified.

With 60 Vbeta and 13 Jbeta primers, the PCR was carried out. The protocol was immunoSEQ multiplex PCR, while the TCRdb copy is restricted to in-frame clones and leaves out a portion. Altogether fewer than 200,000 clones are present, over 70% being singletons, with the ten largest covering less than 2%. V lost 7 bases and J lost 4, with 16 bases in between. Germline CDR1 SGHTA, CDR2 FQGNSA. CDR3 length: 14 residues. The J gene is TRBJ2-5, the V gene TRBV7-2; weak D call: TRBD2 (6 bases). The sequenced material came from PBMCs. The receptor comes from a man aged 35 to 55 in good health and CMV-seropositive. The CDR3: CASTQIVGGETQYF. For the CDR3, the DNA is TGTGCCAGCACCCAAATAGTGGGGGGAGAGACCCAGTACTTC.